In its sample, the clone carrying this T cell receptor (beta chain) was seen many times. Its antigen is unknown. This sample was included in a study of T cells in Graves' hyperthyroidism and ophthalmopathy. Progressors' blood was drawn at hyperthyroidism diagnosis, before ophthalmopathy symptoms. The source material, RNA transcripts, was used to amplify TCR beta CDR3 regions. Researchers ran a first-round RT-PCR on the TCR CDR3 using the HTBI primer set. One entry per CDR3 protein results from TCRdb running MiXCR on the multiplex PCR reads. This sample has over 700,000 distinct CDR3 sequences, with 18% found just once. Notes on the study in general: A median approximately 6.8 months before onset, the model predicted ophthalmopathy. The majority of expanded thyroid clonotypes above 0.001 also appeared in blood.

The sequence was obtained from a woman in her fifties or sixties with Graves' hyperthyroidism that later progressed to Graves' ophthalmopathy. Material for sequencing was blood.

The DNA of the CDR3 is TGTGCCAGCAGCACCCCTATACAGGGCGGTGAGCAGTTCTTC. This encodes CASSTPIQGGEQFF. The chain links TRBV7-8 to TRBJ2-1; possibly TRBD1 for D (6 bases). Germline V gives CDR1 SGHVS, CDR2 FQNEAQ. V was clipped by 5 bases and J by 9 bases, with 17 bases between them. The length of the CDR3 is 14 residues.